The T cell receptor beta chain described here comes from a study of blood T cells in healthy people across ages. In this sample, this clonotype turned up a few times. A second PCR of 7 to 11 cycles used a sample-barcoded 5' primer and a J-beta primer mix. One entry per CDR3 protein, called by TCRdb with MiXCR from the 5' RACE reads. The sample lists approximately 850,000 distinct CDR3 sequences, about three fifths occurring once. The sequenced sample was blood. This clonotype was obtained from a man aged 25 to 45 in good health.

As DNA, the CDR3 is TGTGCCAGCAGCCGGGACTTACTGGAGACCCAGTACTTC. This gives the protein CASSRDLLETQYF. The V call is TRBV7-2, the J call TRBJ2-5; TRBD2 is a possible D gene (6 bases). V lost 5 bases to trimming and J lost 5 bases, with 12 bases between them. Germline CDR1 is SGHTA and CDR2 is FQGNSA. This CDR3 is 13 amino acids long.